A single sample is the source of the 29 T cell receptor beta chains below, sequenced in a study of preoperative IRX-2 immunotherapy in early breast cancer. Only in-frame clones appear in the TCRdb table, and some are missing; sequencing was by immunoSEQ multiplex PCR. The sample records about 3,500 clones, around 80% being singletons. Treatment meaning: preoperative locoregional IRX-2 cytokine immunotherapy. The specimen was tumor tissue, collected before IRX-2 immunotherapy. The receptor source for this set is a human donor with breast cancer.

The rearrangement uses TRBV7-5 and TRBJ2-7; TRBD2 reflects the table's D call only, with no check against the DNA. TRBV7-5 is a pseudogene. CDR3 length: 14 amino acids. CDR3 region: CASSLTGVLYEQYF. The CDR3 DNA follows: TGTGCCAGCAGCTTAACGGGAGTTCTATACGAGCAGTACTTC.

J is TRBJ2-7 and V is TRBV28; D possibly matches TRBD1 or TRBD2 (5 bases each). Germline CDR1 is MDHEN and CDR2 is SYDVKM. V dropped 8 bases and J dropped 2 bases, with 19 bases sitting between them. The CDR3 length is 15 residues. CDR3 DNA: TGTGCCAGCGGAAAGTTGGGACGGGAAGCCTACGAGCAGTACTTC. Translation gives CASGKLGREAYEQYF.

This chain links TRBV11-3 with TRBJ2-2; 10 nucleotides line up with TRBD1. Germline trimming cut 5 bases from V and 7 bases from J; bases unmatched to any gene: 4. Germline lookup yields CDR1 SGHNT and CDR2 YENEEA. The CDR3 extends over 14 amino acids. CDR3 nucleotide sequence: TGTGCCAGCAGCGCCGGGACAGGGGTCGGGGAGCTGTTTTTT. Its translation is CASSAGTGVGELFF. Together with reference TRBV11-3 and TRBJ2-2, the CDR3 gives the full variable domain: EAGVVQSPRYKIIEKKQPVAFWCNPISGHNTLYWYLQNLGQGPELLIRYENEEAVDDSQLPKDRFSAERLKGVDSTLKIQPAELGDSAVYLCASSAGTGVGELFFGEGSRLTVL.

The chain combines TRBV7-8 with TRBJ1-2; D not resolved. Looked up from germline, CDR1 is SGHVS and CDR2 is FQNEAQ. CDR3 size: 19 residues. V shed 1 base and J shed 0 bases, with 21 bases lying between them. The CDR3 bases are TGTGCCAGCAGCTTAGATCACTCTTCAGTGAGCGGGTCTAACTATGGCTACACCTTC. This sequence encodes CASSLDHSSVSGSNYGYTF.

J is TRBJ2-5 and V is TRBV5-1; D call uncertain. The V end was cut by 4 bases, the J end by 5 bases, with 18 bases between. The CDR3 is 15 residues long. The V gene's germline CDR1 is SGHRS and CDR2 YFSETQ. CDR3 protein: CASSPGRAAYETQYF. The CDR3 DNA reads TGCGCCAGCAGCCCAGGTAGGGCAGCCTATGAGACCCAGTACTTC.

V usage is TRBV12-5 and J usage is TRBJ2-2; D ambiguous. Germline assignment: CDR1 LGHNT and CDR2 FRNRAP. This CDR3 has 13 amino acids. V was shortened by 4 bases and J by 6 bases, with 9 bases between the two germline ends. The CDR3 region is CASGWPQPGELFF. The CDR3 region has the DNA TGTGCTAGTGGTTGGCCTCAGCCCGGGGAGCTGTTTTTT.

V is TRBV19 and J is TRBJ1-1, with D hard to call. Germline-derived CDR1 and CDR2 are LNHDA and SQIVND (reference sequence). The CDR3 sequence is 13 residues long. Trimming took off 2 bases at V and 5 bases at J, with 9 bases between the two ends. The CDR3 DNA is TGTGCCAGTAGTATAACCGGTCAGACTGAAGCTTTCTTT. Protein product: CASSITGQTEAFF.

The J gene is TRBJ1-5, the V gene TRBV10-2; no reliable D call. The CDR3 runs 12 residues. Germline values: CDR1 WSHSY, CDR2 SAAADI. V was pared by 6 bases and J by 2 bases, with 5 bases between. For the CDR3, the DNA is TGCGCCAGCAGCCTGGGCAATCAGCCCCAGCATTTT. Translating gives CASSLGNQPQHF.

This rearrangement joins TRBV19 to TRBJ1-2, with D perhaps matching TRBD1 (5 bases). The CDR3 has 17 residues. Deletions cut 3 bases from V and 4 bases from J, with 21 bases between. Germline V lookup: CDR1 LNHDA, CDR2 SQIVND (reference sequence). CDR3 sequence: CASSMAFRDSLSYGYTF. CDR3 DNA: TGTGCCAGTAGTATGGCATTCCGGGACTCACTCAGCTATGGCTACACCTTC.

V and J are TRBV6-8 and TRBJ2-5; D call uncertain. Trimming cost V 3 bases and J 1 base, with 3 bases left between them. The CDR3 loop spans 12 amino acids. CDR1 is MNHGY and CDR2 is SAAAGT in the germline V gene. DNA for the CDR3: TGTGCCAGCAGTTATGTCCAAGAGACCCAGTACTTC. The encoded protein is CASSYVQETQYF.

This clone was detected only once. The chain joins TRBV23-1 to TRBJ1-1; TRBD1 matches at 7 bases. TRBV23-1 is flagged as an ORF with uncertain function. This CDR3 is built from 13 residues. V shed 6 bases, J shed 11 bases, and the junction held 12 bases outside the gene matches. As DNA, the CDR3 is TGCGCCAGCAGCCTAGAGACAGGGTTTAAGGCTTTCTTT. It codes for CASSLETGFKAFF.

This clone has a handful of counts. The gene calls are TRBV10-3 and TRBJ2-7, with D possibly TRBD2 on 6 matching bases. The CDR3 consists of 18 residues. Trimming stripped 0 bases from V and 2 bases from J, with 20 bases between. Per the germline V gene, CDR1 is ENHRY and CDR2 is SYGVKD. Written as DNA, the CDR3 is TGTGCCATCAGTGAGTCCGTTGGGTTTGGAGGGTCGGCCTACGAGCAGTACTTC. Residues: CAISESVGFGGSAYEQYF.

The chain combines TRBV11-3 with TRBJ1-4, with D possibly TRBD1 on 5 matching bases. V dropped 5 bases and J dropped 4 bases, with 14 bases sitting between them. Germline CDR1 reads SGHNT; CDR2 reads YENEEA. The CDR3 spans 15 residues. DNA for the CDR3: TGTGCCAGCAGCCGGGACGGTTGGTTTAATGAAAAACTGTTTTTT. Encoded protein: CASSRDGWFNEKLFF.

The J gene is TRBJ2-4, the V gene TRBV11-3; D perhaps matches TRBD2 (6 bases). Looked up from germline, CDR1 is SGHNT and CDR2 is YENEEA. The V end lost 5 bases, the J end lost 3 bases, and 20 bases lay between the germline ends. The CDR3 runs 17 residues. CDR3 sequence reads: CASSLGRDGGYKNIQYF. In DNA form, the CDR3 reads TGTGCCAGCAGCCTAGGCCGGGACGGGGGATACAAAAACATTCAGTACTTC.

The J gene is TRBJ1-5, the V gene TRBV19; D gene ambiguous. The CDR3 consists of 13 residues. The V and J ends lost 5 bases and 1 base respectively, with 6 bases between them. Germline lookup yields CDR1 LNHDA and CDR2 SQIVND (reference sequence). The CDR3 DNA follows: TGTGCCAGTAGTGAAGAAAGCAATCAGCCCCAGCATTTT. Amino acid sequence: CASSEESNQPQHF.

The chain is built from TRBV6-8 and TRBJ2-2; D unclear. Between the trimmed V and J ends, which lost 2 bases and 5 bases, there was a span of 6 bases. CDR3 size: 13 residues. Germline CDR1 is MNHGY and CDR2 is SAAAGT. The CDR3 nucleotides are TGTGCCAGCAGTTACATGGGTACCGGGGAGCTGTTTTTT. Amino acid sequence: CASSYMGTGELFF.

The V and J genes are TRBV6-1 and TRBJ2-7, with a tentative D call TRBD1 (5 bases). Trimming stripped 0 bases from V and 6 bases from J, with 15 bases between. Germline CDR1 reads MNHNS; CDR2 reads SASEGT. The CDR3 loop spans 15 amino acids. The CDR3 sequence is CASSEASAGMGEQYF. The CDR3 nucleotides are TGTGCCAGCAGTGAAGCTTCGGCAGGGATGGGCGAGCAGTACTTC.

The V gene is TRBV30, the J gene TRBJ1-1; no reliable D call. Germline assignment: CDR1 GTSNPN and CDR2 SVGIG (reference sequence). V shed 3 bases and J shed 7 bases, with 12 bases lying between them. The CDR3 extends over 12 amino acids. The CDR3 loop is CAWREYYSEAFF. The DNA of the CDR3 is TGTGCCTGGAGGGAATATTACAGTGAAGCTTTCTTT.

The count of this clone is one. This chain joins TRBV6-8 and TRBJ1-1; the match to TRBD1 covers 10 bases. The germline CDR1 and CDR2 sequences are MNHGY and SAAAGT. V was clipped by 5 bases and J by 3 bases; unmatched bases: 6. The CDR3 sequence is 15 residues long. The CDR3 here is CASSRRTGGYTEAFF. As DNA, the CDR3 is TGTGCCAGCAGTCGAAGGACAGGGGGTTACACTGAAGCTTTCTTT.

The V gene is TRBV28, the J gene TRBJ1-3; D is possibly TRBD1 (5 bases). CDR1 is MDHEN and CDR2 is SYDVKM in the germline V gene. V gave up 2 bases and J gave up 0 bases, with 17 bases separating them. The CDR3 covers 18 residues. This CDR3 is CASSLPRPNRFSGNTIYF. For the CDR3, the DNA is TGTGCCAGCAGTTTACCTAGGCCCAACAGGTTCTCTGGAAACACCATATATTTT.

The rearrangement joins TRBV18 to TRBJ1-1; maybe TRBD1 (6 bases). CDR1 KGHSH and CDR2 LQKENI come from the germline V gene. V lost 3 bases and J 2 bases, leaving 13 bases between the germline ends. The CDR3 loop spans 15 amino acids. Here the CDR3 DNA reads TGTGCCAGCTCACCCCCAGGACAGAGTAACACTGAAGCTTTCTTT. Residues: CASSPPGQSNTEAFF.

This sequence joins TRBV7-7 and TRBJ2-3; the D is unclear. Deletions cut 6 bases from V and 5 bases from J, with 15 bases between. Germline V lookup: CDR1 SSHAT, CDR2 FNYEAQ (reference sequence). The CDR3 length is 14 residues. The CDR3 loop is CASSPGPSEDTQYF. CDR3 DNA sequence: TGTGCCAGCAGTCCAGGACCAAGCGAAGATACGCAGTATTTT.

The chain recombines TRBV28 with TRBJ2-3, with 9 positions matching TRBD1. This CDR3 region has 17 residues. CDR1 MDHEN and CDR2 SYDVKM come from the germline V gene. The V segment lost 5 bases and the J segment 5 bases; nucleotides outside the gene matches: 14. The CDR3 region is CASSPRPGTGFGDTQYF. Written as DNA, the CDR3 is TGTGCCAGCAGTCCACGTCCCGGGACAGGGTTCGGAGATACGCAGTATTTT.

This clone has only one observation. J is TRBJ2-7 and V is TRBV6-8; D possibly matches TRBD1 or TRBD2 (5 bases each). Between the trimmed V and J ends, which lost 8 bases and 4 bases, there was a span of 24 bases. This CDR3 spans 16 amino acids. Germline CDR1 reads MNHGY; CDR2 reads SAAAGT. CDR3 region: CASGPEVGQGPYEQYF. The CDR3 region has the DNA TGTGCCAGCGGACCCGAGGTTGGGCAGGGACCGTACGAGCAGTACTTC.

This sequence joins TRBV6-8 and TRBJ2-2; D may match TRBD1 or TRBD2 (5 bases each). The germline CDR1 and CDR2 sequences are MNHGY and SAAAGT. V lost 3 bases and J lost 7, with 18 bases in between. This CDR3 spans 16 amino acids. CDR3 in amino acids: CASSYGGGLRGGELFF. DNA for the CDR3: TGTGCCAGCAGTTATGGTGGGGGTCTCCGTGGCGGGGAGCTGTTTTTT.

For the CDR3, the DNA is TGTGCCAGTAGCGAGGGTGATGACCAGTACTTC. This gives the protein CASSEGDDQYF. This rearrangement joins TRBV19 to TRBJ2-5, with a weak D call TRBD2 (5 bases). The length of the CDR3 is 11 residues. V was clipped by 6 bases and J by 10 bases, with 12 bases between them. Germline lookup yields CDR1 LNHDA and CDR2 SQIVND (reference sequence).

This chain connects TRBV7-6 to TRBJ1-4, with TRBD1 as a possible D gene (5 bases). CDR3 length: 14 amino acids. The V end was cut by 2 bases, the J end by 6 bases, with 10 bases between. CDR1 is SGHVS, CDR2 FNYEAQ, per germline. For the CDR3, the DNA is TGTGCCAGCAGCTTATGGGTGACAGATGAAAAACTGTTTTTT. This encodes CASSLWVTDEKLFF.

This clone was counted only a few times. CDR3 residues: CASSAGLAGEGTDTQYF. As DNA, the CDR3 is TGCGCCAGCAGCGCGGGACTAGCGGGAGAAGGCACAGATACGCAGTATTTT. This rearrangement joins TRBV5-1 to TRBJ2-3, with 14 bases fitting TRBD2. Trimming removed 4 bases from V and 1 base from J; junction bases left unmatched: 5. This CDR3 spans 17 amino acids. Germline V lookup: CDR1 SGHRS, CDR2 YFSETQ.

The chain has TRBV18 and TRBJ2-3; D possibly corresponds to TRBD1 (5 bases). Germline CDR1 reads KGHSH; CDR2 reads LQKENI. The V and J ends lost 2 bases and 7 bases respectively, with 13 bases between them. The CDR3 is 14 amino acids. This CDR3 reads CASSPALQDHTQYF. The CDR3 DNA follows: TGTGCCAGCTCACCAGCATTACAGGACCATACGCAGTATTTT.